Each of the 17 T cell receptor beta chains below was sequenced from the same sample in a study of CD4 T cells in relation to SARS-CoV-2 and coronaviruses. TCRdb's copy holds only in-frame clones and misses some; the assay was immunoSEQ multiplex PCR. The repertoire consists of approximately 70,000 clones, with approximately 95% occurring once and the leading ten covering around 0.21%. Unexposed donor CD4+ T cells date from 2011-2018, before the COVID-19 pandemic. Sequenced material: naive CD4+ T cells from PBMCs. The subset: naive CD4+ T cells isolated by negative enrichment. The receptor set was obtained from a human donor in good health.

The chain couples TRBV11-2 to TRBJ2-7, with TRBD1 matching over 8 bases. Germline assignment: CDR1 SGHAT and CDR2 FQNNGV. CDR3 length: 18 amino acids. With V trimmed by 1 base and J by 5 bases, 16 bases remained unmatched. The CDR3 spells CASSLARRGPLRGHEQYF. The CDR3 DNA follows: TGTGCCAGCAGCTTAGCTCGCAGGGGGCCGCTTCGGGGTCACGAGCAGTACTTC. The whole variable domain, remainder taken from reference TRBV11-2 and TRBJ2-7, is EAGVAQSPRYKIIEKRQSVAFWCNPISGHATLYWYQQILGQGPKLLIQFQNNGVVDDSQLPKDRFSAERLKGVDSTLKIQPAKLEDSAVYLCASSLARRGPLRGHEQYFGPGTRLTVT.

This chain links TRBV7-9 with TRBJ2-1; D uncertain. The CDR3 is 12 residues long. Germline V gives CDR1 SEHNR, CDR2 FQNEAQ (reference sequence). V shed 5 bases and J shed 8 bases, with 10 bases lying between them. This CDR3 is CASSLTRDEQFF. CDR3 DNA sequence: TGTGCCAGCAGCCTCACAAGGGATGAGCAGTTCTTC.

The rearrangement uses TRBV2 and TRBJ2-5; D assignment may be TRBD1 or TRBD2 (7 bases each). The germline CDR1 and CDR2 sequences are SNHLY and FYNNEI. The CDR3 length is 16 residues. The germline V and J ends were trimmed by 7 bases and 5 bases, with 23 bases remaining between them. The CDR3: CASMRGGATGVETQYF. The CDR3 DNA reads TGTGCCAGCATGAGGGGGGGGGCCACAGGGGTGGAGACCCAGTACTTC.

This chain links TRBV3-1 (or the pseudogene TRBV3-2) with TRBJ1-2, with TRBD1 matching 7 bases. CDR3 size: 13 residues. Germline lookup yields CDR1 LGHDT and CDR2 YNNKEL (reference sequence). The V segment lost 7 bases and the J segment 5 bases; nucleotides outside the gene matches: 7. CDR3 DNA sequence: TGTGCCAGCACCACACAGGGGTATTATGGCTACACCTTC. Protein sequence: CASTTQGYYGYTF.

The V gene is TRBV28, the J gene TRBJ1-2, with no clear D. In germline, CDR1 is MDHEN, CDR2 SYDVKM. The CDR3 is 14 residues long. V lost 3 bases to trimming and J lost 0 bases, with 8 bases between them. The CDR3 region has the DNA TGTGCCAGCAGTTTTGGCAGCTCTAACTATGGCTACACCTTC. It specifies CASSFGSSNYGYTF.

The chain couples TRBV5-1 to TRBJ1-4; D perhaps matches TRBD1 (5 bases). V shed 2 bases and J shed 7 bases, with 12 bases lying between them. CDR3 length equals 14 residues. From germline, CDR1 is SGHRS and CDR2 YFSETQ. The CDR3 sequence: CASSFGGDGEKLFF. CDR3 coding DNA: TGCGCCAGCAGCTTTGGAGGGGACGGTGAAAAACTGTTTTTT.

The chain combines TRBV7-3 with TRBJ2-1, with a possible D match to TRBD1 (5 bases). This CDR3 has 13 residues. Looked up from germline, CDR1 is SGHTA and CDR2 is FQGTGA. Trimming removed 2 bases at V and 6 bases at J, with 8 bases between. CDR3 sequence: CASSLGGANEQFF. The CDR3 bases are TGTGCCAGCAGCTTAGGTGGGGCCAATGAGCAGTTCTTC.

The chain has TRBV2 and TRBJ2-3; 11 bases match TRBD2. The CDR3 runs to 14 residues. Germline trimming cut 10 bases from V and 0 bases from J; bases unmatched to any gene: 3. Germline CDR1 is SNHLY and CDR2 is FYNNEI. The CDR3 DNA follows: TGTGCCACTCGGACTAGCGGGAGCACAGATACGCAGTATTTT. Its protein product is CATRTSGSTDTQYF.

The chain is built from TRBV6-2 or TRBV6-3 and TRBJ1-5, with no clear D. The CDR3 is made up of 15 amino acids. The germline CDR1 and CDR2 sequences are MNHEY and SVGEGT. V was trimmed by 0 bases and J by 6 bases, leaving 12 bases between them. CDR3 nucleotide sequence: TGTGCCAGCAGTTACTCGGGCAACCTGGGTCAGCCCCAGCATTTT. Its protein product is CASSYSGNLGQPQHF.

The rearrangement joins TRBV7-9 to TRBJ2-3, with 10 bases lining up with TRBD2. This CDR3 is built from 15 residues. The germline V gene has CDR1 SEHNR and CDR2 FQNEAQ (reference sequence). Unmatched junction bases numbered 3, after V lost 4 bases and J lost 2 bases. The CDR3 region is CASSSTSGLTDTQYF. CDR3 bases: TGTGCCAGCAGCTCGACTAGCGGGCTCACAGATACGCAGTATTTT.

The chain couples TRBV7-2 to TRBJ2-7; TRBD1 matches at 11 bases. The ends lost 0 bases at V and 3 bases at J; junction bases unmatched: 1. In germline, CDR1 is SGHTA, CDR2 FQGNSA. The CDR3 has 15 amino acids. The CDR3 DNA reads TGTGCCAGCAGCTTAGCCGGGACAGGGGGCTACGAGCAGTACTTC. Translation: CASSLAGTGGYEQYF.

This chain's CDR3 is CASSERASAGSGANVLTF. CDR3 nucleotides: TGTGCCAGTAGTGAAAGGGCCAGCGCCGGCTCTGGGGCCAACGTCCTGACTTTC. The gene calls are TRBV19 and TRBJ2-6; D is unclear. The CDR3 contains 18 residues. The V end lost 5 bases, the J end lost 0 bases, and 17 bases lay between the germline ends. The germline V gene has CDR1 LNHDA and CDR2 SQIVND (reference sequence).

CDR3 nucleotide sequence: TGTGCCTGGAGTGCTTGGGGACAGGGGGCGCGCGGCTATGGCTACACCTTC. This sequence encodes CAWSAWGQGARGYGYTF. The chain uses TRBV30 and TRBJ1-2; 12 nucleotides align to TRBD1. Germline-derived CDR1 and CDR2 are GTSNPN and SVGIG (reference sequence). The length of the CDR3 is 17 residues. The V and J ends lost 1 base and 4 bases, in that order; junction bases with no gene match: 10.

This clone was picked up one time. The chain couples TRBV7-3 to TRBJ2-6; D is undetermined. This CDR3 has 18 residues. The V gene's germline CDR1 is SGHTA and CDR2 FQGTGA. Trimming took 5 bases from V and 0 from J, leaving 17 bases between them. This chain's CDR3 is CASSAPIGLSSGANVLTF. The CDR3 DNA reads TGTGCCAGCAGCGCGCCCATCGGGCTCAGCTCTGGGGCCAACGTCCTGACTTTC.

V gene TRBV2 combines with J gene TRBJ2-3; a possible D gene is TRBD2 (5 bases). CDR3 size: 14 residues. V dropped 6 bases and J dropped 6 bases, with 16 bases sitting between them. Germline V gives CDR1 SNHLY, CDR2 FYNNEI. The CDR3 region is CASSVTRDLDTQYF. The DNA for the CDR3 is TGTGCCAGCAGCGTTACTAGGGATTTGGATACGCAGTATTTT.

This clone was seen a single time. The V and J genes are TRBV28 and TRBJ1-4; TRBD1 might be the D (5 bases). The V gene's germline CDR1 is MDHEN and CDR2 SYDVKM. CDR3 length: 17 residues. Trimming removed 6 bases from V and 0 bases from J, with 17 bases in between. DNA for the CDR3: TGTGCCAGCAGACGAGCCGGGACTCTCACAACTAATGAAAAACTGTTTTTT. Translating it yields CASRRAGTLTTNEKLFF.

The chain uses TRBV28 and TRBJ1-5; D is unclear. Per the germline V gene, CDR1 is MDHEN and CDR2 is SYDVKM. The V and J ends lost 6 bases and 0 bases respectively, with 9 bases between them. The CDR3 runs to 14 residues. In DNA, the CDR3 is TGTGCCAGCAGCGGGGTCCATAGCAATCAGCCCCAGCATTTT. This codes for CASSGVHSNQPQHF.